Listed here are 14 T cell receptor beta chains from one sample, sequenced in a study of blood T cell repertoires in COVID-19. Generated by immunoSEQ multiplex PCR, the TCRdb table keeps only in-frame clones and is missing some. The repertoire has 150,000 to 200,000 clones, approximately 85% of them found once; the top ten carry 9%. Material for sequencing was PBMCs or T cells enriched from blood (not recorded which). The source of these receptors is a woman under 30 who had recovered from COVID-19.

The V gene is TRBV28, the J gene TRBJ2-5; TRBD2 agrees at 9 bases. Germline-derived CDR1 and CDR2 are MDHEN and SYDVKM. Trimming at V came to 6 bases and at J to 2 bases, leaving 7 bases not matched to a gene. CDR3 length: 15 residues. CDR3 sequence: CASRRLAEEQETQYF. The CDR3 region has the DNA TGTGCCAGCAGAAGACTAGCGGAAGAACAAGAGACCCAGTACTTC.

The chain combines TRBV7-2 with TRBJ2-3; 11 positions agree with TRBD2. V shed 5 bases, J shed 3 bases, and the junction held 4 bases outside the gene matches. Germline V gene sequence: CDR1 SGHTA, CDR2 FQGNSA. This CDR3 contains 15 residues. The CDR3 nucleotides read TGTGCCAGCAGCACTAGCGGGGGATGGACAGATACGCAGTATTTT. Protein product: CASSTSGGWTDTQYF.

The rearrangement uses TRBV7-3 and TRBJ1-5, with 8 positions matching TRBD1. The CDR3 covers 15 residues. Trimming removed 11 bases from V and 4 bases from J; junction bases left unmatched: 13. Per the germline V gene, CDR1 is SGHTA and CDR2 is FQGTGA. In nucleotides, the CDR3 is TGTGCCCCGCGGACAGGGCAACCTAGTAATCAGCCCCAGCATTTT. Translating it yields CAPRTGQPSNQPQHF.

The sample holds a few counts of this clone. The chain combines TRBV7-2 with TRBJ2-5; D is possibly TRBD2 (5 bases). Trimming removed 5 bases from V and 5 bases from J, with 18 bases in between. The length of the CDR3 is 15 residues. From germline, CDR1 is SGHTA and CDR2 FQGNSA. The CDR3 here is CASSDNGGFWETQYF. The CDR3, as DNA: TGTGCCAGCAGCGACAACGGAGGATTCTGGGAGACCCAGTACTTC.

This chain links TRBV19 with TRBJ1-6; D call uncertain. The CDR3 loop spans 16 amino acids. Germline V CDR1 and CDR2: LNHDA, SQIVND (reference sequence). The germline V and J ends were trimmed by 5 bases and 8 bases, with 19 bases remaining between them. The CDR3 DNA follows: TGTGCCAGTAGTCCCCCCGGTTCGCGGAATGATTCACCCCTCCACTTT. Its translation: CASSPPGSRNDSPLHF.

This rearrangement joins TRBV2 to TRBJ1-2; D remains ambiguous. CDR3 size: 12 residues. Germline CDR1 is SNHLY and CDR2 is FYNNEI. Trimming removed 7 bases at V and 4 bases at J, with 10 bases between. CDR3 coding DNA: TGTGCCAGCATTCCGGGTTTCTATGGCTACACCTTC. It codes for CASIPGFYGYTF. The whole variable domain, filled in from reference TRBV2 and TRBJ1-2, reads EPEVTQTPSHQVTQMGQEVILRCVPISNHLYFYWYRQILGQKVEFLVSFYNNEISEKSEIFDDQFSVERPDGSNFTLKIRSTKLEDSAMYFCASIPGFYGYTFGSGTRLTVV.

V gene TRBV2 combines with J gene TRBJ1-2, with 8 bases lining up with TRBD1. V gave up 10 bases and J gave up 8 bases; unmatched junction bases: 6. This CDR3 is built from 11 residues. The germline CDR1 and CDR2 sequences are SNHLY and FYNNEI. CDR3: CAKGQGIGYTF. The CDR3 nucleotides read TGTGCCAAAGGACAGGGTATAGGCTACACCTTC.

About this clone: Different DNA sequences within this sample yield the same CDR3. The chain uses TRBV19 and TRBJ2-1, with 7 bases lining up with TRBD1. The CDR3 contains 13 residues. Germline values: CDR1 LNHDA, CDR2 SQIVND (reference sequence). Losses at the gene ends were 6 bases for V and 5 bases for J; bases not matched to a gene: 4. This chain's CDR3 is CASSLGQNNEQFF. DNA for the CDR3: TGTGCCAGTAGCCTGGGACAGAACAATGAGCAGTTCTTC.

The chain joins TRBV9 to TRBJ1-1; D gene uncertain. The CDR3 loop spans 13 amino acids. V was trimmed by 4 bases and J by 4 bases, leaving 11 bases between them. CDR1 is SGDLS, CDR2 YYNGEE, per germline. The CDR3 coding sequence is TGTGCCAGCAGCTTCCGAGGGTCCACTGAAGCTTTCTTT. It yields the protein CASSFRGSTEAFF. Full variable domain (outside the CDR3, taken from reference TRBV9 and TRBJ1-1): DSGVTQTPKHLITATGQRVTLRCSPRSGDLSVYWYQQSLDQGLQFLIQYYNGEERAKGNILERFSAQQFPDLHSELNLSSLELGDSALYFCASSFRGSTEAFFGQGTRLTVV.

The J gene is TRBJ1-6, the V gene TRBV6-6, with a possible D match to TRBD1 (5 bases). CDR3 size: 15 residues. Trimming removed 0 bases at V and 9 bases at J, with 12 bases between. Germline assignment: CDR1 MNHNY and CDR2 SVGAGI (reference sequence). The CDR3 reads CASSYSRDWVSPLHF. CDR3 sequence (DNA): TGTGCCAGCAGTTACTCGAGGGACTGGGTTTCACCCCTCCACTTT.

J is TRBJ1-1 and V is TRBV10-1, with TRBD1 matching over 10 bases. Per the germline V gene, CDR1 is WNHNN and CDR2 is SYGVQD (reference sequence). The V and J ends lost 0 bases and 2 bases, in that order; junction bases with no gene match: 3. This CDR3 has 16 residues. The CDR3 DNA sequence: TGCGCCAGCAGTGAGTCGAGGGACAGGGGAAACACTGAAGCTTTCTTT. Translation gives CASSESRDRGNTEAFF.

The CDR3 reads CASSQVAGTRETQYF. CDR3 DNA: TGCGCCAGCAGCCAAGTGGCGGGGACCAGGGAGACCCAGTACTTC. The chain has TRBV4-1 and TRBJ2-5, with a tentative D call TRBD2 (6 bases). Trimming shortened V by 1 base and J by 5 bases, and 14 bases separated the two germline ends. Germline assignment: CDR1 MGHRA and CDR2 YSYEKL. This CDR3 spans 15 amino acids.

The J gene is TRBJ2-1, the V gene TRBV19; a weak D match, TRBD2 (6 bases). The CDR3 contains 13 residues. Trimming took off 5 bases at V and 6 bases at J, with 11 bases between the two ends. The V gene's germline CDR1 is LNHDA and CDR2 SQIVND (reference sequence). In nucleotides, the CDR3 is TGTGCCAGTAGTTGGGGGGTGGCCAATGAGCAGTTCTTC. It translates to CASSWGVANEQFF.

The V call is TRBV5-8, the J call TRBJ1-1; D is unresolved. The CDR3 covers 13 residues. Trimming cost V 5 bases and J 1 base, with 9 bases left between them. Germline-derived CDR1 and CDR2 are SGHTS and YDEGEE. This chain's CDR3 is CASRRTGNTEAFF. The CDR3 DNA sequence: TGTGCCAGCAGGCGTACGGGGAACACTGAAGCTTTCTTT.